The 16 T cell receptor beta chains listed next were all sequenced from one sample in a study of cytomegalovirus exposure and HLA in healthy donors. A multiplex PCR was run with 60 Vbeta primers and 13 Jbeta primers. TCRdb's table, derived via immunoSEQ multiplex PCR, lists solely in-frame clones and lacks some. The sample's table shows about 50,000 clones. The sequenced sample was PBMCs. Receptor source: a young man in good health and CMV-seropositive.

This chain connects TRBV27 to TRBJ2-7, with D maybe TRBD2 (6 bases). Germline values: CDR1 MNHEY, CDR2 SMNVEV (reference sequence). This CDR3 region has 14 residues. V lost 3 bases to trimming and J lost 5 bases, with 14 bases between them. CDR3 region: CASSFSRWEDEQYF. In nucleotides, the CDR3 is TGTGCCAGCAGTTTTTCCAGGTGGGAGGACGAGCAGTACTTC.

The chain uses TRBV19 and TRBJ1-3; TRBD1 agrees at 8 bases. This CDR3 has 14 residues. Germline trimming cut 10 bases from V and 1 base from J; bases unmatched to any gene: 6. Germline CDR1 LNHDA, CDR2 SQIVND (reference sequence). For the CDR3, the DNA is TGTGCCACCATTGACAGGGGATCTGGAAACACCATATATTTT. Translation gives CATIDRGSGNTIYF.

This chain links TRBV30 with TRBJ1-4; TRBD1 is a possible D gene (6 bases). The ends were cut back, 6 bases at V and 5 bases at J, with 13 bases in the middle. CDR3 size: 13 residues. CDR1 is GTSNPN and CDR2 is SVGIG in the germline V gene (reference sequence). CDR3 nucleotides: TGTGCCTGCAAAGGGGGTTTGAATGAAAAACTGTTTTTT. Protein: CACKGGLNEKLFF.

CDR3 DNA sequence: TGTGCCAGCAGTTTTTGGAGGGGGCTTAATGAAAAACTGTTTTTT. Translating it yields CASSFWRGLNEKLFF. The chain has TRBV28 and TRBJ1-4, with 7 bases matching TRBD1. V lost 3 bases, J lost 4 bases, and 5 bases stayed unmatched. CDR1 MDHEN and CDR2 SYDVKM come from the germline V gene. The CDR3 length is 15 residues.

V is TRBV30 and J is TRBJ2-6; no firm D call. Germline V gives CDR1 GTSNPN, CDR2 SVGIG (reference sequence). The V end lost 7 bases, the J end lost 0 bases, and 16 bases lay between the germline ends. This CDR3 region has 16 residues. The CDR3: CASVRSAPSGANVLTF. The DNA for the CDR3 is TGTGCCTCTGTCAGGTCAGCCCCCTCTGGGGCCAACGTCCTGACTTTC.

This chain uses TRBV28 with TRBJ2-7; 12 bases align to TRBD1. V lost 4 bases to trimming and J lost 4 bases; unmatched junction nucleotides: 8. Germline values: CDR1 MDHEN, CDR2 SYDVKM. This CDR3 is 16 amino acids long. DNA of the CDR3: TGTGCCAGCAGTTACGTTTGGGGACAGGGGGCTTACGAGCAGTACTTC. This gives the protein CASSYVWGQGAYEQYF.

This chain uses TRBV11-2 with TRBJ2-7; D is possibly TRBD2 (6 bases). CDR3 size: 15 residues. The V end was cut by 0 bases, the J end by 2 bases, with 11 bases between. Germline V CDR1 and CDR2: SGHAT, FQNNGV. The CDR3 region is CASSLEDGRAYEQYF. Written as DNA, the CDR3 is TGTGCCAGCAGCTTAGAAGACGGGAGAGCCTACGAGCAGTACTTC.

The CDR3 region is CASFAGVGETQYF. The CDR3 bases are TGTGCCAGCTTTGCGGGAGTAGGGGAGACCCAGTACTTC. The chain uses TRBV5-4 and TRBJ2-5; 7 nucleotides align to TRBD2. The CDR3 extends over 13 amino acids. V dropped 7 bases and J dropped 5; count of bases not matched to a gene: 8. The V gene's germline CDR1 is SGHNT and CDR2 YYREEE (reference sequence).

V is TRBV9 and J is TRBJ2-3; weak D call: TRBD2 (6 bases). The CDR3 length is 16 residues. V lost 4 bases and J lost 2, with 17 bases in between. The germline V gene has CDR1 SGDLS and CDR2 YYNGEE. The CDR3 here is CASSRELAGSTDTQYF. In DNA form, the CDR3 reads TGTGCCAGCAGCAGGGAACTAGCCGGATCCACAGATACGCAGTATTTT.

The gene calls are TRBV19 and TRBJ1-1, with TRBD1 as a possible D gene (5 bases). This CDR3 contains 14 residues. V was trimmed by 6 bases and J by 1 base, leaving 12 bases between them. Germline CDR1 is LNHDA and CDR2 is SQIVND (reference sequence). The CDR3 DNA sequence: TGTGCCAGTAGAAAACTCGGGGGGAACACTGAAGCTTTCTTT. Amino acids: CASRKLGGNTEAFF.

In nucleotides, the CDR3 is TGTGCCAGCAGCAAGGGACTAGCGGGCCCCGAGACCCAGTACTTC. It is translated as CASSKGLAGPETQYF. The V gene is TRBV7-2, the J gene TRBJ2-5, with 12 positions matching TRBD2. Germline lookup yields CDR1 SGHTA and CDR2 FQGNSA. V lost 5 bases to trimming and J lost 5 bases; unmatched junction nucleotides: 6. This CDR3 has 15 residues.

The chain couples TRBV11-3 to TRBJ1-2; 7 nucleotides match TRBD1. Germline V gene lookup returns CDR1 SGHNT and CDR2 YENEEA. V lost 1 base, J lost 2 bases, and 10 bases stayed unmatched. This CDR3 comprises 17 residues. The CDR3 DNA reads as TGTGCCAGCAGCTTAGGGGTTTCCGTGGACAGGAACTATGGCTACACCTTC. It is translated as CASSLGVSVDRNYGYTF. The whole variable domain, remainder taken from reference TRBV11-3 and TRBJ1-2, is EAGVVQSPRYKIIEKKQPVAFWCNPISGHNTLYWYLQNLGQGPELLIRYENEEAVDDSQLPKDRFSAERLKGVDSTLKIQPAELGDSAVYLCASSLGVSVDRNYGYTFGSGTRLTVV.

The J gene is TRBJ2-3, the V gene TRBV10-1; no reliable D call. This CDR3 comprises 14 residues. The V end was cut by 1 base, the J end by 0 bases, with 5 bases between. Germline V gives CDR1 WNHNN, CDR2 SYGVQD (reference sequence). CDR3 loop: CASSEWASTDTQYF. The DNA for the CDR3 is TGCGCCAGCAGTGAGTGGGCAAGCACAGATACGCAGTATTTT.

The rearrangement links TRBV6-5 to TRBJ1-1; 7 nucleotides match TRBD1. Germline values: CDR1 MNHEY, CDR2 SVGAGI. The CDR3 length is 12 residues. J was trimmed by 8 bases and V by 5 bases; bases with no gene match: 5. The chain's CDR3 is CASSESDREAFF. The CDR3 nucleotides read TGTGCCAGCAGTGAGTCGGACAGGGAAGCTTTCTTT.

V usage is TRBV5-5 and J usage is TRBJ2-1; 11 bases fit TRBD1. Trimming took 3 bases from V and 7 from J; bases not matched to a gene: 12. The germline V gene has CDR1 SGHKS and CDR2 YYEKEE (reference sequence). The CDR3 runs to 17 residues. CDR3 sequence (DNA): TGTGCCAGCAGCTCTATTAACGGACAGGGGGCGCGAAATGAGCAGTTCTTC. Translating it yields CASSSINGQGARNEQFF.

The DNA for the CDR3 is TGTGCCAGCAGCCCGGGACTGAGACACAATGAGCAGTTCTTC. Amino acids: CASSPGLRHNEQFF. The gene calls are TRBV21-1 and TRBJ2-1; the table calls TRBD2, which could not be checked here. TRBV21-1 corresponds to a pseudogene. The CDR3 is 14 residues long.